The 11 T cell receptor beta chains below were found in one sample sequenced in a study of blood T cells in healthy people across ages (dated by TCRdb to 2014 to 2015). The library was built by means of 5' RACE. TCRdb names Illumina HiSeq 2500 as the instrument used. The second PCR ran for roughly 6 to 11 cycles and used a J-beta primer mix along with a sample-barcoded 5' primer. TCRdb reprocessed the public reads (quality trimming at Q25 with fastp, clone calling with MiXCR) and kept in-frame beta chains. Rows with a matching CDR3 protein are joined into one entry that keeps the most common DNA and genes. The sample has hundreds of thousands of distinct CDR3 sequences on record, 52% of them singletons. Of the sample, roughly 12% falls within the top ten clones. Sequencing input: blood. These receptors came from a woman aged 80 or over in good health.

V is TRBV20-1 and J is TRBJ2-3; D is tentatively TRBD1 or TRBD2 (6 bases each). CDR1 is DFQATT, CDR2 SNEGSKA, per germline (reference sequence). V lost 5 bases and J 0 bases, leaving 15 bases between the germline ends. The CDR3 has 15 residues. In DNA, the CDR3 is TGCAGTGCTCCCGCTTTGGGGGGCAGCACAGATACGCAGTATTTT. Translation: CSAPALGGSTDTQYF.

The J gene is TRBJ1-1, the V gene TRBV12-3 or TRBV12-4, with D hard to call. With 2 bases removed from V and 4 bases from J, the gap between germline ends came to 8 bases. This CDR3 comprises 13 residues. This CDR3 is CASSLKMITEAFF. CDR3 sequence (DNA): TGTGCCAGCAGTTTAAAGATGATCACTGAAGCTTTCTTT.

Here the CDR3 DNA reads TGCAGTGCTAGAGATCCGGTGCACCCGCCTCCGTATGGCTACACCTTC. Protein sequence: CSARDPVHPPPYGYTF. The V call is TRBV20-1, the J call TRBJ1-2; D ambiguous. Deletions cut 0 bases from V and 5 bases from J, with 19 bases between. CDR3 length: 16 residues. The germline gives CDR1 DFQATT, CDR2 SNEGSKA (reference sequence).

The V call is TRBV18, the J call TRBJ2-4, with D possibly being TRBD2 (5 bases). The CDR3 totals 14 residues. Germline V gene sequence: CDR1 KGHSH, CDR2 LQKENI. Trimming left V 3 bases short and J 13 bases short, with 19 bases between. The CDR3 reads CASSPLAGYNEQYF. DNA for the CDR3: TGTGCCAGCTCACCGCTCGCGGGTTACAATGAGCAGTACTTC.

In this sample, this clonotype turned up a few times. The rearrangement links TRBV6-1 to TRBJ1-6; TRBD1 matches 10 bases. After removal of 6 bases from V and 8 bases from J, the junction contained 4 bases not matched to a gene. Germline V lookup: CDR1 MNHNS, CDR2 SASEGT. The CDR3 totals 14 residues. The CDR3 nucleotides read TGTGCCAGCAGCAGACAGGGGGCGGATTCACCCCTCCACTTT. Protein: CASSRQGADSPLHF.

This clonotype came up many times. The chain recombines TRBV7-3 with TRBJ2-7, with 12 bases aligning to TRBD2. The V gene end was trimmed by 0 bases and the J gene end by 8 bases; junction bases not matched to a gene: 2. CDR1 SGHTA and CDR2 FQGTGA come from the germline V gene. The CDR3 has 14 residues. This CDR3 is CASSLTTSGSKQYF. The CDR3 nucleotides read TGTGCCAGCAGCTTAACGACTAGCGGGAGTAAGCAGTACTTC.

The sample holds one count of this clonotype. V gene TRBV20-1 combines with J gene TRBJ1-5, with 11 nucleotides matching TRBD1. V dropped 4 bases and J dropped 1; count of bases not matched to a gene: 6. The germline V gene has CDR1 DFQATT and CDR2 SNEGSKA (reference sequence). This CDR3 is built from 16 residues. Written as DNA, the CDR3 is TGCAGTGCTAATCTCCGGACAGGGGGCAGCAATCAGCCCCAGCATTTT. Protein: CSANLRTGGSNQPQHF.

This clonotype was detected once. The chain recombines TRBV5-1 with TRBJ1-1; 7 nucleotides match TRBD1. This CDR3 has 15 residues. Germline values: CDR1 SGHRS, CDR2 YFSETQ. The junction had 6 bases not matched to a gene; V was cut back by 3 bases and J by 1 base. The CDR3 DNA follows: TGCGCCAGCAGCTGGGCAGACAGGGAGAACACTGAAGCTTTCTTT. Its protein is CASSWADRENTEAFF.

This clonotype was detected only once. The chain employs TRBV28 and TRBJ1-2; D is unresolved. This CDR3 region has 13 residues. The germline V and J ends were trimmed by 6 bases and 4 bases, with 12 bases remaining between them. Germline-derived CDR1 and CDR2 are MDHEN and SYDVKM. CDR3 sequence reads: CASSRRGIYGYTF. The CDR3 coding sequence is TGTGCCAGCAGCAGACGGGGAATCTATGGCTACACCTTC.

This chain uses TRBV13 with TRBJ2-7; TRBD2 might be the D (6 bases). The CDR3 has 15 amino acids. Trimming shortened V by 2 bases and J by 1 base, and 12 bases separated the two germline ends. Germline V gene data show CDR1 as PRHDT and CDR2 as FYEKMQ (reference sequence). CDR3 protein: CASSLLLANSYEQYF. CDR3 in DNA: TGTGCCAGCAGCTTATTACTAGCTAATTCCTACGAGCAGTACTTC.

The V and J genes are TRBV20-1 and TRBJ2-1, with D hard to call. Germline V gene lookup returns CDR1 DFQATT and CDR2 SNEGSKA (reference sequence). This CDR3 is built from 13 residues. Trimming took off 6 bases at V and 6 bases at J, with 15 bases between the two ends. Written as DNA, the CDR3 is TGCAGTGCCCGACACCCGGCCTTCAATGAGCAGTTCTTC. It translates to CSARHPAFNEQFF.